What follows describes a single T cell receptor (beta chain). This specimen comes from a study of blood T cell repertoires in COVID-19. Under the authors' procedure: Reference gene primer amplification in the assay estimated nucleated cell counts. Clones were read by immunoSEQ multiplex PCR, and TCRdb kept only the in-frame ones, dropping some. V, J and clone size are taken as reported in that table, and D and trimming were inferred from the DNA itself. This table has 150,000 to 200,000 clones, approximately 85% appearing once. The V end lost 3 bases, the J end lost 7 bases, and 12 bases lay between the germline ends. Germline V lookup: CDR1 LGHDT, CDR2 YNNKEL (reference sequence). The CDR3 is 13 amino acids.

The chain links TRBV3-1 (or the pseudogene TRBV3-2) to TRBJ1-1, with D possibly TRBD1 on 5 matching bases. The sequencing sample was made of peripheral blood. The origin of this receptor is an elderly woman with acute or convalescent COVID-19. As DNA, the CDR3 is TGTGCCAGCAGCCAGGGGGGGACGGTTGAAGCTTTCTTT. Its protein product is CASSQGGTVEAFF.